The T cell receptor beta chain under discussion was sequenced for a study of blood T cell repertoires in COVID-19. The wider study: PBMCs, B-cell-depleted T cells, or T cells provided the cDNA or gDNA that made up the material.

The table came from immunoSEQ multiplex PCR; TCRdb's copy has only in-frame clones and leaves some out. The sample has approximately 200,000 clones; 75% to 85% are singletons. CDR1 is MDHEN, CDR2 SYDVKM, per germline. V lost 6 bases, J lost 7 bases, and 12 bases lay in between. This CDR3 is 12 amino acids long. This chain uses TRBV28 with TRBJ1-2; maybe TRBD1 (5 bases). The sequenced sample was PBMCs or T cells enriched from blood (not recorded which). The TCR was taken from a woman between 40 and 50 years old with acute COVID-19. CDR3 in amino acids: CASSRGHFGYTF. CDR3 bases: TGTGCCAGCAGCCGTGGACACTTTGGCTACACCTTC.